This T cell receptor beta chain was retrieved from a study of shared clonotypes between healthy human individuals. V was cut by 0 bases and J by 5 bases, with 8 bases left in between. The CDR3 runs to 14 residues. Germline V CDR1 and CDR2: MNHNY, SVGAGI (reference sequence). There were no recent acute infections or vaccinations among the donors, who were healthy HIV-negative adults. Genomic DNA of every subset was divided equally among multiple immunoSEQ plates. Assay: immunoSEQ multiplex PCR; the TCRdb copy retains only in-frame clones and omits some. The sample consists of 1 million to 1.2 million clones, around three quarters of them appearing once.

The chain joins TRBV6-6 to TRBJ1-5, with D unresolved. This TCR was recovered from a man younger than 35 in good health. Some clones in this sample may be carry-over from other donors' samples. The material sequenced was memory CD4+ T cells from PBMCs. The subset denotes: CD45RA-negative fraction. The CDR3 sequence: CASSYSSEDQPQHF. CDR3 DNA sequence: TGTGCCAGCAGTTACTCTTCGGAGGATCAGCCCCAGCATTTT.